The T cell receptor (beta chain) described here comes from a study of cytomegalovirus exposure and HLA in healthy donors. Study information: Later, an analysis reported that the roughly 120 validation repertoires had used the same platform as the approximately 680 first-cohort repertoires.

About this clone itself: The antigen remains unidentified.

Study findings and constraints: Roughly 170 TCR beta chains were listed as cytomegalovirus-associated. Reported results showed that the classifier diagnosed cytomegalovirus status with high specificity and sensitivity.

Clones were read by immunoSEQ multiplex PCR, and TCRdb kept only the in-frame ones, dropping some. The sample carries 50,000 to 70,000 clones, approximately 95% recorded once. Source material: PBMCs. This TCR was recovered from a woman aged 18-29 years in good health and CMV-seropositive.

The CDR3 DNA reads as TGTGCCAGCAGTCCCCGGGGATCGTCCTACGAGCAGTACTTC. Protein sequence: CASSPRGSSYEQYF. V and J are TRBV28 and TRBJ2-7; TRBD2 is a possible D gene (5 bases). The CDR3 contains 14 residues. V shed 5 bases and J shed 1 base, with 12 bases lying between them. Germline V gives CDR1 MDHEN, CDR2 SYDVKM.